Shown below are 30 T cell receptor beta chains from a single sample sequenced in a study of cytomegalovirus exposure and HLA in healthy donors. Use of 60 Vbeta and 13 Jbeta primers characterized the PCR. Libraries were prepared by immunoSEQ multiplex PCR; TCRdb keeps only in-frame clonotypes and omits some of them. Its table records about 190,000 clones. The sample was PBMCs. These receptor sequences come from a woman younger than 45 in good health and CMV-seropositive.

This rearrangement joins TRBV28 to TRBJ1-5; D gene unclear. The germline V gene encodes CDR1 MDHEN and CDR2 SYDVKM. V was cut by 2 bases and J by 6 bases, with 5 bases left in between. The CDR3 runs 12 residues. The CDR3: CASSLRGQPQHF. In DNA, the CDR3 is TGTGCCAGCAGTTTACGGGGTCAGCCCCAGCATTTT.

This chain connects TRBV2 to TRBJ2-3; the match to TRBD2 covers 9 bases. Germline-derived CDR1 and CDR2 are SNHLY and FYNNEI. J lost 0 bases, V lost 6 bases, and 4 bases had no gene match. The CDR3 totals 15 residues. The CDR3 DNA reads TGTGCCAGCAGGCCGGCGGGGGGGAGCACAGATACGCAGTATTTT. Translation gives CASRPAGGSTDTQYF.

The chain uses TRBV5-1 and TRBJ2-7; D is ambiguous. Looked up from germline, CDR1 is SGHRS and CDR2 is YFSETQ. V shed 2 bases and J shed 0 bases, with 12 bases lying between them. There are 15 residues in the CDR3. The CDR3 sequence is CASSFLPTSSYEQYF. CDR3 coding DNA: TGCGCCAGCAGCTTTCTCCCGACAAGCTCCTACGAGCAGTACTTC.

The chain joins TRBV11-2 to TRBJ2-1; D is perhaps TRBD2 (6 bases). Germline assignment: CDR1 SGHAT and CDR2 FQNNGV. The CDR3 extends over 13 amino acids. Trimming took off 1 base at V and 9 bases at J, with 10 bases between the two ends. The CDR3 sequence: CASSLAPGLEQFF. The CDR3, as DNA: TGTGCCAGCAGCTTAGCACCGGGACTTGAGCAGTTCTTC.

The rearrangement joins TRBV2 to TRBJ1-5, with a weak D call TRBD1 (6 bases). V lost 5 bases, J lost 2 bases, and 10 bases lay in between. Germline lookup yields CDR1 SNHLY and CDR2 FYNNEI. The CDR3 loop spans 14 amino acids. As DNA, the CDR3 is TGTGCCAGCAGTCTGGGGGCGGGCAATCAGCCCCAGCATTTT. Translating gives CASSLGAGNQPQHF.

V is TRBV10-3 and J is TRBJ2-7; tentatively, D is TRBD1 (6 bases). Trimming took off 8 bases at V and 6 bases at J, with 11 bases between the two ends. The CDR3 loop spans 11 amino acids. Germline V gene data show CDR1 as ENHRY and CDR2 as SYGVKD. For the CDR3, the DNA is TGTGCCATCTGGGAAGGGGGCGAGCAGTACTTC. Protein sequence: CAIWEGGEQYF.

This chain uses TRBV5-6 with TRBJ1-2; TRBD1 is a possible D gene (6 bases). Germline values: CDR1 SGHDT, CDR2 YYEEEE. The CDR3 is 15 residues long. The ends were cut back, 1 base at V and 8 bases at J, with 18 bases in the middle. The CDR3 protein is CASSLTSRGPWGYTF. In DNA, the CDR3 is TGTGCCAGCAGCTTGACAAGCAGGGGACCCTGGGGCTACACCTTC.

This chain uses TRBV12-5 with TRBJ1-2; D call uncertain. The CDR3 spans 14 residues. Trimming removed 6 bases at V and 3 bases at J, with 14 bases between. The germline V gene encodes CDR1 LGHNT and CDR2 FRNRAP. CDR3 in amino acids: CASGRGGSDYGYTF. DNA of the CDR3: TGTGCTAGTGGGAGAGGTGGCAGTGACTATGGCTACACCTTC.

The rearrangement uses TRBV27 and TRBJ1-6; 11 bases line up with TRBD1. The ends lost 4 bases at V and 7 bases at J; junction bases unmatched: 0. The germline V gene encodes CDR1 MNHEY and CDR2 SMNVEV (reference sequence). The CDR3 has 14 amino acids. The CDR3 here is CASSWDRGNSPLHF. Here the CDR3 DNA reads TGTGCCAGCAGTTGGGACAGGGGGAATTCACCCCTCCACTTT.

V is TRBV25-1 and J is TRBJ2-3; D might be TRBD1 (6 bases). The CDR3 totals 16 residues. The ends were cut back, 0 bases at V and 1 base at J, with 11 bases in the middle. The germline V gene encodes CDR1 MGHDK and CDR2 SYGVNS. Written as DNA, the CDR3 is TGTGCCAGCAGTGAATATAGGGGGAGACGCACAGATACGCAGTATTTT. Residues: CASSEYRGRRTDTQYF.

This chain joins TRBV29-1 and TRBJ1-1, with D hard to call. This CDR3 is built from 14 residues. Germline V gives CDR1 SQVTM, CDR2 ANQGSEA. The V end lost 6 bases, the J end lost 1 base, and 15 bases lay between the germline ends. This CDR3 is CSVTLQAPNTEAFF. The DNA for the CDR3 is TGCAGCGTGACCCTCCAGGCGCCGAACACTGAAGCTTTCTTT.

The J gene is TRBJ1-1, the V gene TRBV7-7; D may be TRBD1 (5 bases). Trimming stripped 5 bases from V and 5 bases from J, with 12 bases between. The CDR3 totals 13 residues. The V gene's germline CDR1 is SSHAT and CDR2 FNYEAQ (reference sequence). The CDR3 DNA is TGTGCCAGCAGCCTAGACAGTCAGACTGAAGCTTTCTTT. As protein: CASSLDSQTEAFF.

The chain joins TRBV5-1 to TRBJ2-5; 8 positions match TRBD2. Germline CDR1 reads SGHRS; CDR2 reads YFSETQ. The trim removed 2 bases at V and 4 bases at J, leaving 4 bases unmatched. The CDR3 is made up of 14 amino acids. The CDR3 nucleotides are TGCGCCAGCAGCTTTTCGGCGGGAGGAGAGACCCAGTACTTC. This gives the protein CASSFSAGGETQYF.

This rearrangement joins TRBV6-6 to TRBJ2-7; TRBD2 might be the D (6 bases). This CDR3 is built from 15 residues. The germline V and J ends were trimmed by 9 bases and 4 bases, with 22 bases remaining between them. Germline V CDR1 and CDR2: MNHNY, SVGAGI (reference sequence). CDR3 DNA sequence: TGTGCCAGTGGGGAACCGACTACTAGCTTATACGAGCAGTACTTC. The encoded protein is CASGEPTTSLYEQYF.

The chain links TRBV11-3 to TRBJ2-2, with 11 bases matching TRBD2. With 5 bases clipped from V and 5 bases from J, the junction kept 13 bases outside the gene matches. This CDR3 spans 18 amino acids. The germline V gene has CDR1 SGHNT and CDR2 YENEEA. The CDR3 bases are TGTGCCAGCAGCAAATGGGCTAGCGGGGGGCCAGGAACCGGGGAGCTGTTTTTT. Translating it yields CASSKWASGGPGTGELFF. The full variable domain, with the rest looked up from reference TRBV11-3 and TRBJ2-2, is EAGVVQSPRYKIIEKKQPVAFWCNPISGHNTLYWYLQNLGQGPELLIRYENEEAVDDSQLPKDRFSAERLKGVDSTLKIQPAELGDSAVYLCASSKWASGGPGTGELFFGEGSRLTVL.

The rearrangement joins TRBV18 to TRBJ1-4, with D possibly being TRBD1 (5 bases). The ends were cut back, 6 bases at V and 8 bases at J, with 13 bases in the middle. The germline V gene has CDR1 KGHSH and CDR2 LQKENI. This CDR3 region has 13 residues. CDR3: CASSSTGGEKLFF. CDR3 coding DNA: TGTGCCAGCTCGTCTACAGGTGGAGAAAAACTGTTTTTT. The variable domain in full, completed from reference TRBV18 and TRBJ1-4, reads NAGVMQNPRHLVRRRGQEARLRCSPMKGHSHVYWYRQLPEEGLKFMVYLQKENIIDESGMPKERFSAEFPKEGPSILRIQQVVRGDSAAYFCASSSTGGEKLFFGSGTQLSVL.

V and J are TRBV14 and TRBJ2-1; 7 positions agree with TRBD2. V gave up 4 bases and J gave up 4 bases; unmatched junction bases: 16. The germline gives CDR1 SGHDN, CDR2 FVKESK. CDR3 length equals 18 residues. The CDR3 reads CASSRRAGSRRGYNEQFF. As DNA, the CDR3 is TGTGCCAGCAGCCGACGAGCGGGATCCCGGCGGGGATACAATGAGCAGTTCTTC.

V is TRBV11-2 and J is TRBJ1-2; weak D call: TRBD1 (5 bases). Deletions cut 4 bases from V and 8 bases from J, with 29 bases between. Germline assignment: CDR1 SGHAT and CDR2 FQNNGV. The length of the CDR3 is 18 residues. CDR3 region: CASSSARGDHEKSTGYTF. The CDR3 region has the DNA TGTGCCAGCAGCTCCGCCCGGGGGGATCACGAGAAGAGTACGGGCTACACCTTC.

The gene calls are TRBV6-5 and TRBJ1-2, with D perhaps TRBD1 (5 bases). In germline, CDR1 is MNHEY, CDR2 SVGAGI. The CDR3 is 15 amino acids. V was pared by 0 bases and J by 3 bases, with 11 bases between. CDR3 in amino acids: CASSYSIGQDYGYTF. CDR3 nucleotides: TGTGCCAGCAGTTACTCGATCGGACAAGACTATGGCTACACCTTC.

The genes are TRBV27 and TRBJ1-1, with D tentatively TRBD1 (5 bases). The CDR3 covers 13 residues. The germline CDR1 and CDR2 sequences are MNHEY and SMNVEV (reference sequence). Trimming pared 3 bases from V and 1 base from J, leaving 6 bases between. The CDR3 loop is CASSFGGNTEAFF. The CDR3 region has the DNA TGTGCCAGCAGTTTCGGGGGGAACACTGAAGCTTTCTTT.

The gene calls are TRBV25-1 and TRBJ1-3; unclear D gene. Trimming left V 9 bases short and J 4 bases short, with 10 bases between. Germline CDR1 is MGHDK and CDR2 is SYGVNS. The CDR3 extends over 12 amino acids. This chain's CDR3 is CASRNAGNTIYF. The CDR3, as DNA: TGTGCCAGTAGAAACGCCGGAAACACCATATATTTT. Together with reference TRBV25-1 and TRBJ1-3, the CDR3 gives the full variable domain: EADIYQTPRYLVIGTGKKITLECSQTMGHDKMYWYQQDPGMELHLIHYSYGVNSTEKGDLSSESTVSRIRTEHFPLTLESARPSHTSQYLCASRNAGNTIYFGEGSWLTVV.

This rearrangement joins TRBV5-1 to TRBJ1-2; 8 positions match TRBD1. CDR3 length: 15 residues. J gave up 4 bases and V 0 bases, and 5 bases lay outside the gene matches. Germline CDR1 and CDR2: SGHRS and YFSETQ. CDR3 residues: CASSLVGQGGYGYTF. The CDR3 bases are TGCGCCAGCAGCTTGGTTGGACAGGGCGGCTATGGCTACACCTTC.

Comment on this clone: The sample contains more than one DNA sequence encoding this CDR3. This chain connects TRBV5-1 to TRBJ2-7; 7 nucleotides agree with TRBD1. The CDR3 contains 14 residues. Germline assignment: CDR1 SGHRS and CDR2 YFSETQ. V gave up 0 bases and J gave up 3 bases; unmatched junction bases: 3. The CDR3 nucleotides are TGCGCCAGCAGCTTGGGTCGACAGGGCTACGAGCAGTACTTC. Translating it yields CASSLGRQGYEQYF.

About this clone itself: In this CDR3 the conserved last residue, phenylalanine or tryptophan, is missing, so a read error is likely. V and J are TRBV4-1 and TRBJ2-7, with 9 bases identical to TRBD2. V shed 1 base and J 0 bases; nucleotides not matched to a gene: 4. The germline V gene encodes CDR1 MGHRA and CDR2 YSYEKL. The CDR3 has 16 residues. The CDR3 coding sequence is TGCGCCAGCAGCCAAGGTTGGCGGGAGGGCTCCTACGAGCAGTACCTC. Translating gives CASSQGWREGSYEQYL.

This chain uses TRBV2 with TRBJ1-6; weak D call: TRBD1 (5 bases). Germline loops: CDR1 SNHLY, CDR2 FYNNEI. Trimming took off 6 bases at V and 10 bases at J, with 16 bases between the two ends. CDR3 length: 14 amino acids. Here the CDR3 reads CASRASGGGSPLHF. Written as DNA, the CDR3 is TGTGCCAGCAGGGCAAGCGGGGGTGGGTCACCCCTCCACTTT.

This chain links TRBV6-1 with TRBJ2-5, with D possibly being TRBD1 (6 bases). V was cut by 6 bases and J by 2 bases, with 7 bases left in between. Germline V gene lookup returns CDR1 MNHNS and CDR2 SASEGT. The CDR3 has 12 amino acids. As DNA, the CDR3 is TGTGCCAGCAGCCAGGGGCAAGAGACCCAGTACTTC. It yields the protein CASSQGQETQYF.

The V gene is TRBV7-9, the J gene TRBJ1-3, with D uncertain. With 7 bases removed from V and 0 bases from J, the gap between germline ends came to 7 bases. Germline V gene data show CDR1 as SEHNR and CDR2 as FQNEAQ (reference sequence). The CDR3 covers 13 residues. The CDR3 spells CASINFSGNTIYF. CDR3 bases: TGTGCCAGCATCAATTTCTCTGGAAACACCATATATTTT.

The J gene is TRBJ2-4, the V gene TRBV30, with 7 nucleotides matching TRBD1. Losses at the gene ends were 8 bases for V and 2 bases for J; bases not matched to a gene: 6. The CDR3 is 13 amino acids. Germline CDR1 and CDR2: GTSNPN and SVGIG (reference sequence). CDR3 nucleotides: TGTGCCGCTAAGACAGGGACCAAAAACATTCAGTACTTC. Amino acid sequence: CAAKTGTKNIQYF.

The J gene is TRBJ1-2, the V gene TRBV5-1; D gene ambiguous. The CDR3 loop spans 18 amino acids. Trimming shortened V by 0 bases and J by 3 bases, and 21 bases separated the two germline ends. Per germline, CDR1 SGHRS and CDR2 YFSETQ. Here the CDR3 DNA reads TGCGCCAGCAGCTTGGTTCCCGGCAGAGGGTCCTATTACTATGGCTACACCTTC. This sequence encodes CASSLVPGRGSYYYGYTF. The whole variable domain, filled in from reference TRBV5-1 and TRBJ1-2, reads KAGVTQTPRYLIKTRGQQVTLSCSPISGHRSVSWYQQTPGQGLQFLFEYFSETQRNKGNFPGRFSGRQFSNSRSEMNVSTLELGDSALYLCASSLVPGRGSYYYGYTFGSGTRLTVV.

This chain connects TRBV18 to TRBJ2-3; 10 nucleotides agree with TRBD2. The CDR3 has 16 residues. In germline, CDR1 is KGHSH, CDR2 LQKENI. Trimming removed 4 bases from V and 0 bases from J; junction bases left unmatched: 4. CDR3 sequence: CASSLRTSGSTDTQYF. The DNA of the CDR3 is TGTGCCAGCTCACTAAGGACTAGCGGCAGCACAGATACGCAGTATTTT.